The entry below gives a single TCR beta chain sequence along with its context. Per germline, CDR1 SGHTA and CDR2 FQGNSA. The CDR3 runs to 14 residues. V was shortened by 3 bases and J by 2 bases, with 8 bases between the two germline ends. This sample was included in a study of beta chain features in type 1 diabetes. TCRB transcripts that were expressed got sequenced, as all of the isolated RNA had been reverse transcribed. TCRdb's table, derived via immunoSEQ multiplex PCR, lists solely in-frame clones and lacks some. This repertoire shows roughly 380,000 clones, about 18% found once; its top ten account for 0.044%.

Sequencing was done on a sample of naive CD4+ T cells from blood. The chain uses TRBV7-2 and TRBJ1-3; no firm D call. The clonotype originates from a young woman in good health. The CDR3 DNA follows: TGTGCCAGCAGCTTCGCGCTCGCTGGAAACACCATATATTTT. Amino acid sequence: CASSFALAGNTIYF.